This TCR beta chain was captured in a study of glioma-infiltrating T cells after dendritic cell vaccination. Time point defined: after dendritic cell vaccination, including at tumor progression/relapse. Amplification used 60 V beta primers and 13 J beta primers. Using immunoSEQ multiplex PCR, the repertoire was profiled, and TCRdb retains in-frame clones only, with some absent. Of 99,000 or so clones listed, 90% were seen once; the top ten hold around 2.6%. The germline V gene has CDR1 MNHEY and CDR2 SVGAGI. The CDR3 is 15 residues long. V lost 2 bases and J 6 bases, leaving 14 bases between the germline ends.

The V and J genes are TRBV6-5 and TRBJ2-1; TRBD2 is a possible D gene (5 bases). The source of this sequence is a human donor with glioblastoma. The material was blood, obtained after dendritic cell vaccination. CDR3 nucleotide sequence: TGTGCCAGCAGTTACCGAATTGGTGAGGGCAATGAGCAGTTCTTC. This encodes CASSYRIGEGNEQFF.